Below, 10 T cell receptor beta chains from the same sample are listed, as sequenced in a study of OX40 agonist ivuxolimab in advanced cancers. This table comes from immunoSEQ multiplex PCR, and its TCRdb copy is limited to in-frame clones, with some not included. The sample includes under 100,000 clones, around 89% of them seen just once. The material was CD4+ or CD8+ T cells sorted from blood, obtained in a trial of the OX40 agonist ivuxolimab. The receptors originated from an adult with an advanced solid tumor such as melanoma, head and neck, liver or kidney cancer.

The rearrangement links TRBV6-1 to TRBJ2-1, with D perhaps matching TRBD2 (6 bases). Germline V gene data show CDR1 as MNHNS and CDR2 as SASEGT. V was shortened by 1 base and J by 7 bases, with 23 bases between the two germline ends. The CDR3 sequence is 18 residues long. DNA of the CDR3: TGTGCCAGCAGTGAAGATGGTACTAGAGGAGGGCTTAGAAATGAGCAGTTCTTC. Protein sequence: CASSEDGTRGGLRNEQFF.

The chain carries TRBV5-5 and TRBJ1-1, with D perhaps matching TRBD1 (5 bases). Germline V CDR1 and CDR2: SGHKS, YYEKEE (reference sequence). The CDR3 is 14 amino acids. V gave up 4 bases and J gave up 2 bases, with 12 bases separating them. This CDR3 is CASSLTGPNTEAFF. The CDR3 DNA sequence: TGTGCCAGCAGCCTAACGGGACCTAACACTGAAGCTTTCTTT.

The rearrangement uses TRBV6-1 and TRBJ1-2; D gene uncertain. Germline assignment: CDR1 MNHNS and CDR2 SASEGT. V was trimmed by 3 bases and J by 3 bases, leaving 5 bases between them. This CDR3 contains 12 residues. CDR3 nucleotide sequence: TGTGCCAGCAGTGAGGGGTACTATGGCTACACCTTC. As protein: CASSEGYYGYTF.

Note on this clone: At one boundary the junction diverges from the germline segment, which might be a read error. The rearrangement uses TRBV30 and TRBJ1-6, with 8 bases that match TRBD1. In germline, CDR1 is GTSNPN, CDR2 SVGIG (reference sequence). This CDR3 has 16 residues. As DNA, the CDR3 is TGTGCCTGGAGTGTTCAGGGGGCAGCTTATAATCCACCCCTCCACTTT. It translates to CAWSVQGAAYNPPLHF.

This chain connects TRBV27 to TRBJ2-7; 10 bases are shared with TRBD1. The CDR3 is made up of 15 amino acids. The germline V gene encodes CDR1 MNHEY and CDR2 SMNVEV (reference sequence). V shed 0 bases and J 6 bases; nucleotides not matched to a gene: 5. In DNA, the CDR3 is TGTGCCAGCAGTTTATCCCGGACAGGGGGTCTCGAGCAGTACTTC. Protein sequence: CASSLSRTGGLEQYF.

The CDR3 nucleotides read TGCGCCAGCAGCTTGGAAGGAAGAGATCCGAACACCGGGGAGCTGTTTTTT. Encoded protein: CASSLEGRDPNTGELFF. V gene TRBV5-1 combines with J gene TRBJ2-2; D remains unclear. This CDR3 is 17 amino acids long. The germline V gene encodes CDR1 SGHRS and CDR2 YFSETQ. The V end was cut by 0 bases, the J end by 0 bases, with 12 bases between.

This rearrangement joins TRBV5-6 to TRBJ2-6, with a weak D call TRBD1 (6 bases). With 1 base removed from V and 3 bases from J, the gap between germline ends came to 14 bases. Germline V gene sequence: CDR1 SGHDT, CDR2 YYEEEE. The CDR3 totals 17 residues. CDR3 region: CASSLNRASGGANVLTF. For the CDR3, the DNA is TGTGCCAGCAGCTTGAACAGGGCTTCGGGTGGGGCCAACGTCCTGACTTTC.

The rearrangement joins TRBV11-3 to TRBJ2-7; TRBD2 is a possible D gene (6 bases). The germline CDR1 and CDR2 sequences are SGHNT and YENEEA. CDR3 length: 15 residues. V lost 8 bases and J 2 bases, leaving 19 bases between the germline ends. This CDR3 reads CASGLHGDSTYEQYF. For the CDR3, the DNA is TGTGCCAGCGGACTGCATGGGGACTCAACCTACGAGCAGTACTTC.

J is TRBJ1-4 and V is TRBV6-5, with a possible D match to TRBD1 (5 bases). There are 14 residues in the CDR3. V gave up 6 bases and J gave up 2 bases, with 10 bases separating them. Germline CDR1 reads MNHEY; CDR2 reads SVGAGI. The CDR3 is CASRRGWTNEKLFF. DNA of the CDR3: TGTGCCAGCAGGCGGGGGTGGACTAATGAAAAACTGTTTTTT.

The count of this clone is one. The chain uses TRBV7-9 and TRBJ2-3; 15 bases are shared with TRBD2. Germline-derived CDR1 and CDR2 are SEHNR and FQNEAQ (reference sequence). V lost 4 bases, J lost 5 bases, and 4 bases stayed unmatched. The CDR3 is 16 amino acids. The CDR3 sequence: CASSWGTSGGKDTQYF. In nucleotides, the CDR3 is TGTGCCAGCAGCTGGGGGACTAGCGGGGGGAAAGATACGCAGTATTTT.